This is a list of T cell receptor beta chains from one sample in a study of cytomegalovirus exposure and HLA in healthy donors. The method was immunoSEQ multiplex PCR; TCRdb's version includes in-frame clones alone and lacks a portion of them. The sample has fewer than 110,000 clones; around three quarters are singletons. Input material: PBMCs. The receptors originated from a man aged 25 to 40 in good health and CMV-seronegative. Both conserved end residues are part of each CDR3. D genes are given only for firm matches. Clone size is given for some rows only: seen once, a few or many times, or a class if the clone is expanded.

d_call	clone_size	cdr3_length	j_call	v_call	cdr3_aa	cdr3_nt
NA	NA	15	TRBJ2-3	TRBV19	CASSIRRGSTDTQYF	TGTGCCAGTAGTATCCGGCGGGGAAGCACAGATACGCAGTATTTT
TRBD1	NA	14	TRBJ2-3	TRBV7-3	CASSSRQGSDTQYF	TGTGCCAGCAGCTCACGACAGGGTTCGGATACGCAGTATTTT
TRBD2	NA	12	TRBJ2-5	TRBV6-1	CASSREAETQYF	TGTGCCAGCAGTCGGGAGGCAGAGACCCAGTACTTC
NA	NA	13	TRBJ1-1	TRBV7-2	CASSFSRDTEAFF	TGTGCCAGCAGCTTCTCCAGGGATACTGAAGCTTTCTTT
NA	NA	17	TRBJ2-5	TRBV14	CASSNQRRRAHQETQYF	TGTGCCAGCAGCAACCAACGTAGGCGGGCCCACCAAGAGACCCAGTACTTC
TRBD2	NA	15	TRBJ2-1	TRBV30	CAWSVGLAGSDEQFF	TGTGCCTGGAGTGTAGGGCTAGCGGGATCGGATGAGCAGTTCTTC
TRBD2	NA	14	TRBJ2-7	TRBV6-5	CASSYDGGVYEQYF	TGTGCCAGCAGTTACGATGGGGGGGTCTACGAGCAGTACTTC
NA	NA	13	TRBJ2-7	TRBV6-1	CASSEVPGLEQYF	TGTGCCAGCAGTGAGGTTCCCGGACTCGAGCAGTACTTC
TRBD1	once	13	TRBJ1-2	TRBV2	CASSQTGGHGYTF	TGTGCCAGCAGTCAGACAGGGGGCCATGGCTACACCTTC
NA	NA	13	TRBJ2-7	TRBV6-5	CASSLGVFYEQYF	TGTGCCAGCAGTCTAGGGGTTTTCTACGAGCAGTACTTC
TRBD1	once	14	TRBJ2-7	TRBV4-2	CASSQGTGGTEQYF	TGTGCCAGCAGCCAGGGGACAGGGGGCACCGAGCAGTACTTC
NA	NA	14	TRBJ2-7	TRBV4-1	CASSQDSSPYEQYF	TGCGCCAGCAGCCAGGACAGTTCTCCCTACGAGCAGTACTTC
TRBD1	NA	15	TRBJ2-1	TRBV18	CASSLGTGSYNEQFF	TGTGCCAGCTCACTCGGGACAGGGAGCTACAATGAGCAGTTCTTC
NA	NA	16	TRBJ1-2	TRBV11-2	CASTRMIGDNSYGYTF	TGTGCCAGCACTCGGATGATTGGGGACAATAGCTATGGCTACACCTTC
NA	few	12	TRBJ1-1	TRBV2	CASKALGGAAFF	TGTGCCAGCAAGGCCCTCGGAGGGGCAGCTTTCTTT
NA	NA	16	TRBJ1-1	TRBV28	CASTSSGGDRSTEAFF	TGTGCCAGCACCTCCAGTGGGGGGGATCGTAGCACTGAAGCTTTCTTT
NA	few	15	TRBJ2-1	TRBV7-6	CASSPGRGVYNEQFF	TGTGCCAGCAGCCCGGGCAGGGGGGTTTACAATGAGCAGTTCTTC
NA	NA	14	TRBJ1-1	TRBV19	CASSNREGYTEAFF	TGTGCCAGTAGTAACAGGGAGGGGTACACTGAAGCTTTCTTT
TRBD1	NA	14	TRBJ2-7	TRBV5-4	CASSSSGGYHEQYF	TGTGCCAGCAGCTCTTCAGGGGGCTACCACGAGCAGTACTTC
NA	NA	16	TRBJ1-6	TRBV30	CAWSGPGITYNSPLHF	TGTGCCTGGAGTGGTCCAGGGATTACGTATAATTCACCCCTCCACTTT
NA	few	12	TRBJ1-1	TRBV6-5	CASSSWGGEAFF	TGTGCCAGCAGCTCTTGGGGGGGTGAAGCTTTCTTT
TRBD2	NA	15	TRBJ2-1	TRBV7-8	CASSPSGSINNEQFF	TGTGCCAGCAGCCCTAGCGGGAGTATAAACAATGAGCAGTTCTTC
NA	many	14	TRBJ2-3	TRBV6-4	CASSDSGATDTQYF	TGTGCCAGCAGTGACTCGGGAGCCACAGATACGCAGTATTTT
TRBD1	NA	18	TRBJ1-2	TRBV5-6	CASSTYTGQGNVNYGYTF	TGTGCCAGCAGCACATACACGGGACAGGGGAATGTGAACTATGGCTACACCTTC
NA	few	13	TRBJ2-2	TRBV10-1	CASSHQGTGELFF	TGCGCCAGCAGTCATCAGGGCACCGGGGAGCTGTTTTTT
NA	NA	13	TRBJ2-1	TRBV19	CASSERIRNEQFF	TGTGCCAGTAGTGAGAGGATTCGGAATGAGCAGTTCTTC
TRBD1	NA	16	TRBJ1-1	TRBV5-1	CASSLGTGVENTEAFF	TGCGCCAGCAGCTTGGGGACAGGGGTGGAGAACACTGAAGCTTTCTTT
TRBD2	NA	14	TRBJ2-7	TRBV13	CASRLLAEGYEQYF	TGTGCCAGCAGACTACTAGCGGAGGGCTACGAGCAGTACTTC
TRBD1	few	14	TRBJ2-1	TRBV29-1	CSVGSRDRGSQQFF	TGCAGCGTTGGTTCCCGGGACAGGGGGAGTCAGCAGTTCTTC
NA	NA	13	TRBJ1-1	TRBV6-5	CASNDRGWTEAFF	TGTGCCAGCAACGATAGGGGTTGGACTGAAGCTTTCTTT
NA	NA	14	TRBJ2-5	TRBV19	CASSTPGTIETQYF	TGTGCCAGTAGTACCCCCGGGACAATCGAGACCCAGTACTTC
NA	NA	15	TRBJ2-7	TRBV6-6	CASSYSRGAPYEQYF	TGTGCCAGCAGTTATTCCCGGGGGGCCCCCTACGAGCAGTACTTC
TRBD1	once	16	TRBJ2-3	TRBV19	CASSQQGAPRTDTQYF	TGTGCCAGTAGCCAACAGGGGGCTCCTCGCACAGATACGCAGTATTTT
NA	NA	15	TRBJ2-7	TRBV6-5	CASSYGVGGSYEQYF	TGTGCCAGCAGTTACGGGGTAGGGGGCTCCTACGAGCAGTACTTC
TRBD1	NA	18	TRBJ2-3	TRBV11-3	CASSLGQGSRGGWDTQYF	TGTGCCAGCAGCTTAGGCCAAGGTTCCCGAGGGGGCTGGGATACGCAGTATTTT
TRBD2	NA	16	TRBJ2-3	TRBV9	CASSVSLAGVADTQYF	TGTGCCAGCAGCGTAAGTCTAGCGGGAGTTGCAGATACGCAGTATTTT
TRBD1	NA	14	TRBJ2-7	TRBV6-5	CASRIQGISYEQYF	TGTGCCAGCAGGATACAGGGGATAAGCTACGAGCAGTACTTC
TRBD1	NA	15	TRBJ1-1	TRBV5-1	CASSLESGGNTEAFF	TGCGCCAGCAGCTTGGAGTCAGGGGGCAACACTGAAGCTTTCTTT
NA	NA	14	TRBJ1-4	TRBV7-8	CASSLMSANEKLFF	TGTGCCAGCAGCTTAATGTCAGCTAATGAAAAACTGTTTTTT
TRBD1	NA	15	TRBJ1-1	TRBV2	CASSEFGTGVTEAFF	TGTGCCAGCAGTGAATTTGGGACAGGAGTAACTGAAGCTTTCTTT
NA	NA	15	TRBJ1-5	TRBV7-9	CASSLVEGDSQPQHF	TGTGCCAGCAGCTTAGTAGAGGGAGATAGCCAGCCCCAGCATTTT
NA	NA	14	TRBJ1-2	TRBV2	CASSSGTSHYGYTF	TGTGCCAGCAGCTCCGGGACATCCCACTATGGCTACACCTTC
NA	NA	17	TRBJ2-2	TRBV28	CASSFVGGTSFTGELFF	TGTGCCAGCAGTTTTGTGGGCGGGACTTCCTTCACCGGGGAGCTGTTTTTT
NA	NA	14	TRBJ1-2	TRBV19	CASSMPGLNYGYTF	TGTGCCAGTAGTATGCCAGGGCTCAACTATGGCTACACCTTC
NA	NA	14	TRBJ1-1	TRBV19	CASSEDSFNTEAFF	TGTGCCAGTAGTGAGGACAGTTTTAACACTGAAGCTTTCTTT
TRBD1	NA	14	TRBJ1-2	TRBV15	CATSRTGDGWGYTF	TGTGCCACCAGCAGAACAGGGGACGGCTGGGGCTACACCTTC
NA	NA	16	TRBJ1-2	TRBV9	CASSVGTGTIDYGYTF	TGTGCCAGCAGCGTAGGTACCGGGACAATAGATTATGGCTACACCTTC
NA	NA	13	TRBJ2-1	TRBV7-9	CASTDASPGEQFF	TGTGCCAGCACCGACGCCTCGCCGGGAGAGCAGTTCTTC
NA	few	14	TRBJ2-1	TRBV10-3	CAISNRSSYNEQFF	TGTGCCATCAGTAACAGGAGCTCCTACAATGAGCAGTTCTTC
TRBD2	NA	18	TRBJ2-7	TRBV11-2	CASSFNPASGENPYEQYF	TGTGCCAGCAGCTTTAATCCGGCTAGCGGGGAAAATCCCTACGAGCAGTACTTC
NA	NA	15	TRBJ2-1	TRBV10-1	CASSGDTSSYNEQFF	TGCGCCAGCAGTGGTGACACAAGCTCCTACAATGAGCAGTTCTTC
NA	NA	12	TRBJ2-7	TRBV28	CASSFRLYEQYF	TGTGCCAGCAGTTTCAGACTCTACGAGCAGTACTTC
TRBD2	medium-sized	19	TRBJ2-1	TRBV7-9	CASSLVGTSGGADYNEQFF	TGTGCCAGCAGCTTAGTTGGAACTAGCGGGGGGGCTGACTACAATGAGCAGTTCTTC
NA	few	13	TRBJ1-1	TRBV5-5	CASSIERYTEAFF	TGTGCCAGCAGCATTGAGAGATACACTGAAGCTTTCTTT
TRBD2	NA	15	TRBJ2-5	TRBV19	CASSIQAGVKETQYF	TGTGCCAGTAGTATCCAAGCGGGAGTGAAAGAGACCCAGTACTTC